These 3 T cell receptor beta chains originate from one sample sequenced in a study of blood T cell repertoires in COVID-19. The data were produced by immunoSEQ multiplex PCR, yet TCRdb's version contains in-frame clones alone and is incomplete. The sample has around 140,000 clones; 80% to 90% are singletons. The specimen sequenced was PBMCs or T cells enriched from blood (not recorded which). These receptor sequences come from a man aged 35 to 55 with acute COVID-19.

The genes are TRBV27 and TRBJ2-6; TRBD2 matches 8 bases. The J segment lost 0 bases and the V segment lost 3 bases, leaving 10 bases of the junction unmatched. The CDR3 extends over 19 amino acids. Looked up from germline, CDR1 is MNHEY and CDR2 is SMNVEV (reference sequence). CDR3 sequence reads: CASSFLVVAGSSGANVLTF. The DNA of the CDR3 is TGTGCCAGCAGTTTCCTTGTCGTAGCGGGAAGCTCTGGGGCCAACGTCCTGACTTTC.

This clone came up once. The chain has TRBV5-1 and TRBJ2-3, with TRBD2 matching 15 bases. V shed 4 bases, J shed 5 bases, and the junction held 8 bases outside the gene matches. CDR3 length: 17 amino acids. Looked up from germline, CDR1 is SGHRS and CDR2 is YFSETQ. The CDR3 DNA sequence: TGCGCCAGCAGCCCGGGACTAGCGGGGGGAGTGGAAGATACGCAGTATTTT. Its translation is CASSPGLAGGVEDTQYF.

V is TRBV14 and J is TRBJ1-5; the D is unclear. Germline values: CDR1 SGHDN, CDR2 FVKESK. This CDR3 has 13 residues. The V gene lost 5 bases and the J gene lost 4 bases, with 9 bases spanning the gap. CDR3 loop: CASSRRRNQPQHF. In DNA, the CDR3 is TGTGCCAGCAGCAGGCGGAGGAATCAGCCCCAGCATTTT.